The 21 T cell receptor beta chains below come from one sample, sequenced in a study of blood T cell repertoires in COVID-19. Assay: immunoSEQ multiplex PCR; the TCRdb copy retains only in-frame clones and omits some. The sample consists of 60,000 to 65,000 clones, more than 65% of them appearing once. Sequencing was carried out using peripheral blood. All receptors derive from an older woman with acute or convalescent COVID-19.

The chain links TRBV28 to TRBJ2-1; no clear D. V was clipped by 4 bases and J by 7 bases, with 8 bases between them. This CDR3 spans 12 amino acids. CDR1 and CDR2 (germline): MDHEN, SYDVKM. The CDR3 region has the DNA TGTGCCAGCAGTTCTACCGGGAATGAGCAGTTCTTC. Its protein product is CASSSTGNEQFF. The entire variable domain, with the rest obtained from reference TRBV28 and TRBJ2-1, is as follows: DVKVTQSSRYLVKRTGEKVFLECVQDMDHENMFWYRQDPGLGLRLIYFSYDVKMKEKGDIPEGYSVSREKKERFSLILESASTNQTSMYLCASSSTGNEQFFGPGTRLTVL.

The V and J genes are TRBV20-1 and TRBJ2-3; D not resolved. Germline assignment: CDR1 DFQATT and CDR2 SNEGSKA (reference sequence). Trimming pared 3 bases from V and 4 bases from J, leaving 2 bases between. The CDR3 runs 10 residues. In DNA form, the CDR3 reads TGCAGTGCTAGCGCAGATACGCAGTATTTT. It yields the protein CSASADTQYF.

V and J are TRBV24-1 and TRBJ1-1; 11 nucleotides align to TRBD1. V lost 7 bases, J lost 3 bases, and 3 bases stayed unmatched. The CDR3 spans 14 residues. Germline V gene lookup returns CDR1 KGHDR and CDR2 SFDVKD. The CDR3 DNA is TGTGCCACCAGAGGGACAGGGGGTCACACTGAAGCTTTCTTT. Its protein is CATRGTGGHTEAFF.

The J gene is TRBJ2-7, the V gene TRBV19; TRBD1 matches at 8 bases. The ends lost 5 bases at V and 0 bases at J; junction bases unmatched: 6. The CDR3 consists of 15 residues. In germline, CDR1 is LNHDA, CDR2 SQIVND (reference sequence). The CDR3, as DNA: TGTGCCAGTAGTGCGGGACAGGCGAGCTCCTACGAGCAGTACTTC. It is translated as CASSAGQASSYEQYF.

V gene TRBV6-5 combines with J gene TRBJ1-1; D ambiguous. The germline gives CDR1 MNHEY, CDR2 SVGAGI. Trimming removed 6 bases from V and 0 bases from J, with 8 bases in between. The CDR3 runs 13 residues. This CDR3 is CASRYTVNTEAFF. CDR3 DNA: TGTGCCAGCAGATATACAGTGAACACTGAAGCTTTCTTT.

The chain links TRBV10-3 to TRBJ1-1; TRBD1 might be the D (5 bases). This CDR3 has 14 amino acids. CDR1 and CDR2 (germline): ENHRY, SYGVKD. Trimming cost V 7 bases and J 4 bases, with 16 bases left between them. The CDR3 DNA is TGTGCCATCACCCTGGATCGCGGGGGCACTGAAGCTTTCTTT. It yields the protein CAITLDRGGTEAFF.

This clone was counted only a few times. V is TRBV11-3 and J is TRBJ1-1; TRBD1 agrees at 8 bases. J lost 5 bases, V lost 4 bases, and 3 bases had no gene match. The CDR3 covers 13 residues. CDR1 is SGHNT and CDR2 is YENEEA in the germline V gene. For the CDR3, the DNA is TGTGCCAGCAGCTCAAGACAGGGGACTGAAGCTTTCTTT. Translation: CASSSRQGTEAFF.

This clone has a handful of counts. The chain has TRBV30 and TRBJ1-1; no reliable D call. This CDR3 is 12 amino acids long. The V end was cut by 5 bases, the J end by 4 bases, with 11 bases between. Per germline, CDR1 GTSNPN and CDR2 SVGIG (reference sequence). CDR3 sequence (DNA): TGTGCCTGGTACCGCGATGTCACTGAAGCTTTCTTT. It is translated as CAWYRDVTEAFF.

V is TRBV9 and J is TRBJ2-1; TRBD2 might be the D (6 bases). V was shortened by 3 bases and J by 7 bases, with 14 bases between the two germline ends. The CDR3 has 14 amino acids. CDR1 and CDR2 from the germline V gene are SGDLS and YYNGEE. The CDR3 bases are TGTGCCAGCAGCGCAGGAGGGGCCAGGAATGAGCAGTTCTTC. Protein product: CASSAGGARNEQFF.

The rearrangement links TRBV10-3 to TRBJ1-2; 10 nucleotides line up with TRBD1. Germline V gene lookup returns CDR1 ENHRY and CDR2 SYGVKD. The CDR3 length is 15 residues. With V trimmed by 4 bases and J by 4 bases, 6 bases remained unmatched. For the CDR3, the DNA is TGTGCCATCAGTGCCCCGGGACAGGGGATCTATGGCTACACCTTC. Translation: CAISAPGQGIYGYTF.

The chain couples TRBV13 to TRBJ1-4, with 9 bases fitting TRBD1. Trimming at V came to 5 bases and at J to 3 bases, leaving 7 bases not matched to a gene. The germline CDR1 and CDR2 sequences are PRHDT and FYEKMQ (reference sequence). The length of the CDR3 is 16 residues. CDR3 sequence reads: CASSRPRQGANEKLFF. The CDR3 DNA follows: TGTGCCAGCAGCCGACCGCGACAGGGGGCTAATGAAAAACTGTTTTTT.

The J gene is TRBJ1-2, the V gene TRBV29-1, with TRBD1 matching 9 bases. V was pared by 7 bases and J by 1 base, with 10 bases of the junction left unmatched. Germline V gene data show CDR1 as SQVTM and CDR2 as ANQGSEA. This CDR3 contains 15 residues. As DNA, the CDR3 is TGCAGCGCAACCTCATGGGGACAGGGTAACTATGGCTACACCTTC. Translated: CSATSWGQGNYGYTF.

CDR3 region: CASRVAGGWYEQYF. The CDR3 DNA reads as TGTGCCAGCAGAGTAGCGGGGGGGTGGTACGAGCAGTACTTC. The genes are TRBV27 and TRBJ2-7, with 11 positions matching TRBD2. The CDR3 covers 14 residues. Losses at the gene ends were 6 bases for V and 4 bases for J; bases not matched to a gene: 5. The V gene's germline CDR1 is MNHEY and CDR2 SMNVEV (reference sequence).

The rearrangement links TRBV6-5 to TRBJ1-1, with 9 bases aligning to TRBD1. Germline V lookup: CDR1 MNHEY, CDR2 SVGAGI. V gave up 5 bases and J gave up 5 bases; unmatched junction bases: 9. This CDR3 is 15 amino acids long. CDR3 DNA: TGTGCCAGCAGTCTAGGACAGGGGAGGTATACTGAAGCTTTCTTT. It yields the protein CASSLGQGRYTEAFF.

V usage is TRBV2 and J usage is TRBJ2-7; 8 nucleotides line up with TRBD1. Germline CDR1 is SNHLY and CDR2 is FYNNEI. This CDR3 has 15 amino acids. V gave up 6 bases and J gave up 4 bases; unmatched junction bases: 11. The CDR3 sequence is CASSPRDRRVYEQYF. DNA of the CDR3: TGTGCCAGCAGCCCAAGGGACAGGCGAGTTTACGAGCAGTACTTC.

This chain links TRBV2 with TRBJ1-6, with unresolved D. The germline V gene encodes CDR1 SNHLY and CDR2 FYNNEI. Deletions cut 3 bases from V and 6 bases from J, with 6 bases between. The CDR3 is made up of 13 amino acids. CDR3 residues: CASSEGSNSPLHF. CDR3 nucleotide sequence: TGTGCCAGCAGTGAGGGCAGTAATTCACCCCTCCACTTT.

This clone has only a few counts. The chain recombines TRBV2 with TRBJ2-5, with 11 bases matching TRBD1. CDR1 and CDR2 from the germline V gene are SNHLY and FYNNEI. Unmatched junction bases numbered 6, after V lost 5 bases and J lost 4 bases. The length of the CDR3 is 15 residues. CDR3 sequence (DNA): TGTGCCAGCAGTCAGGACAGGGGGCGCCCAGAGACCCAGTACTTC. Translated, it gives CASSQDRGRPETQYF. The full variable domain, rest sourced from reference TRBV2 and TRBJ2-5, is EPEVTQTPSHQVTQMGQEVILRCVPISNHLYFYWYRQILGQKVEFLVSFYNNEISEKSEIFDDQFSVERPDGSNFTLKIRSTKLEDSAMYFCASSQDRGRPETQYFGPGTRLLVL.

This chain uses TRBV10-3 with TRBJ2-1; TRBD2 aligns across 12 bases. The length of the CDR3 is 14 residues. V was pared by 6 bases and J by 8 bases, with 5 bases of the junction left unmatched. Per germline, CDR1 ENHRY and CDR2 SYGVKD. The CDR3 region is CAISRLAGVDEQFF. CDR3 DNA sequence: TGTGCCATCAGCCGACTAGCGGGGGTAGATGAGCAGTTCTTC.

Concerning this clone: The sample carries other DNA sequences with the same CDR3. The gene calls are TRBV6-5 and TRBJ1-3; 7 nucleotides match TRBD1. Per germline, CDR1 MNHEY and CDR2 SVGAGI. CDR3 length: 14 amino acids. The junction had 4 bases not matched to a gene; V was cut back by 4 bases and J by 4 bases. Written as DNA, the CDR3 is TGTGCCAGCAGTTTCGGACAGGACGGAAACACCATATATTTT. It translates to CASSFGQDGNTIYF.

The genes are TRBV10-2 and TRBJ1-3, with a tentative D call TRBD1 (5 bases). Germline V gives CDR1 WSHSY, CDR2 SAAADI. The V end lost 6 bases, the J end lost 2 bases, and 8 bases lay between the germline ends. This CDR3 has 13 amino acids. The CDR3 DNA sequence: TGCGCCAGCAGACAGGATCCTGGAAACACCATATATTTT. It yields the protein CASRQDPGNTIYF.

The chain couples TRBV3-1 (or the pseudogene TRBV3-2) to TRBJ1-6, with 9 bases aligning to TRBD1. There are 16 residues in the CDR3. The germline CDR1 and CDR2 sequences are LGHDT and YNNKEL (reference sequence). Germline trimming cut 4 bases from V and 9 bases from J; bases unmatched to any gene: 10. CDR3 region: CASSPGPGQGASPLHF. DNA for the CDR3: TGTGCCAGCAGCCCTGGTCCGGGACAGGGAGCTTCACCCCTCCACTTT.